The present T cell receptor beta chain was sequenced within a study of T cell responses to AZD1222 COVID-19 vaccine. The CDR3 covers 12 residues. Germline-derived CDR1 and CDR2 are SQVTM and ANQGSEA. Deletions cut 4 bases from V and 5 bases from J, with 9 bases between. Clones were sequenced by immunoSEQ multiplex PCR, and TCRdb holds only the in-frame ones, with some missing. This table holds around 95,000 clones, around nine tenths found once. In its sample, this clone was seen a few times. This specimen was peripheral blood, taken on day 0 of AZD1222 vaccination. This clonotype originated in an adult in good health. The chain joins TRBV29-1 to TRBJ2-1; no clear D gene. This CDR3 is CSVVYFNNEQFF. CDR3 bases: TGCAGCGTTGTTTACTTCAACAATGAGCAGTTCTTC.